These 2 T cell receptor beta chains share one sample of origin, sequenced in a study of patients and donors after allogeneic stem cell transplantation. MiXCR was run by TCRdb on the RT-PCR reads, yielding one entry per CDR3 protein. The sample shows 190,000 or so distinct CDR3 sequences, around 40% of them seen only once. The sample taken for sequencing was blood, either unsorted or a sorted T cell fraction (not recorded which). These receptors all stem from a human donor who was either an allogeneic HSCT recipient or a stem cell or donor lymphocyte infusion donor (not recorded which). It is not recorded whose cells these are; they may come from a transplant donor.

For the CDR3, the DNA is TGTGCCAGCACCTTAGGGCACAGCAATCAGCCCCAGCATTTT. It specifies CASTLGHSNQPQHF. The V gene is TRBV12-3 or TRBV12-4, the J gene TRBJ1-5; D not certain. The CDR3 consists of 14 residues. V lost 7 bases to trimming and J lost 1 base, with 11 bases between them.

This clonotype was seen a single time. The V call is TRBV20-1, the J call TRBJ2-2; 7 bases fit TRBD2. CDR1 and CDR2 (germline): DFQATT, SNEGSKA (reference sequence). The CDR3 contains 16 residues. V was clipped by 5 bases and J by 3 bases; unmatched bases: 12. Written as DNA, the CDR3 is TGCAGTGCTCGACTAGCCGGGGGATTGTACACCGGGGAGCTGTTTTTT. Protein: CSARLAGGLYTGELFF.